These 3 T cell receptor beta chains were all obtained from the same sample, sequenced in a study of T cells in localized non-small cell lung cancer. Repertoires were generated with immunoSEQ multiplex PCR, while TCRdb's copy carries only in-frame clones and drops some. The sample includes 100,000 to 150,000 clones, 80% to 90% seen only once; the top ten take 1.7%. The sequenced sample was peripheral blood, obtained before any cancer treatment. The receptors derive from an older female donor with stage I lung adenocarcinoma.

The chain combines TRBV27 with TRBJ2-7; weak D call: TRBD2 (6 bases). The CDR3 is 13 residues long. Germline CDR1 is MNHEY and CDR2 is SMNVEV (reference sequence). Trimming took 4 bases from V and 7 from J, leaving 14 bases between them. DNA of the CDR3: TGTGCCAGCAGTTCGGGACTGTATGATGAGCAGTACTTC. This sequence encodes CASSSGLYDEQYF.

The chain joins TRBV5-1 to TRBJ2-1; the D is unclear. Trimming removed 4 bases at V and 6 bases at J, with 11 bases between. The CDR3 runs 13 residues. Germline CDR1 and CDR2: SGHRS and YFSETQ. The CDR3 is CASSPRIGNEQFF. CDR3 nucleotides: TGCGCCAGCAGCCCCCGAATTGGCAATGAGCAGTTCTTC.

The V call is TRBV5-4, the J call TRBJ1-1; 10 positions match TRBD1. This CDR3 contains 15 residues. With 4 bases clipped from V and 1 base from J, the junction kept 4 bases outside the gene matches. Germline assignment: CDR1 SGHNT and CDR2 YYREEE (reference sequence). The CDR3 coding sequence is TGTGCCAGCAGCCCTCGGACAGGGGGGAACACTGAAGCTTTCTTT. It is translated as CASSPRTGGNTEAFF.